The T cell receptor beta chain under discussion was sequenced for a study of blood T cell repertoires in COVID-19. Study in general: The origin of the acute and convalescent COVID-19 samples was the United States, Italy and Spain.

Per the study methods: Amplification from reference gene primers served as the basis for estimated nucleated cell counts. TCRdb's table, derived via immunoSEQ multiplex PCR, lists solely in-frame clones and lacks some. V and J calls and clone size are those listed in that table; D and trimming were worked out from the DNA. The sample holds 220,000 or so clones, approximately 90% seen once. Germline CDR1 and CDR2: KGHSH and LQKENI. V lost 4 bases to trimming and J lost 7 bases, with 16 bases between them. This CDR3 comprises 14 residues. The chain couples TRBV18 to TRBJ1-2; no clear D gene. The receptor was isolated from a man aged 50 or older who had been exposed to COVID-19. The source material was PBMCs or T cells enriched from blood (not recorded which). CDR3 loop: CASSQGGVSTGYTF. The CDR3 nucleotides are TGTGCCAGCTCACAAGGCGGGGTATCAACTGGCTACACCTTC.